The TCR beta chain described here comes from a study of blood T cell repertoires in COVID-19. TCRdb's table, derived via immunoSEQ multiplex PCR, lists solely in-frame clones and lacks some. Of 240,000 or so clones listed, approximately 90% were seen once; the top ten hold 8.8%. Germline V CDR1 and CDR2: SQVTM, ANQGSEA. CDR3 length: 14 amino acids. Trimming removed 6 bases at V and 3 bases at J, with 17 bases between. Sequenced sample: PBMCs or T cells enriched from blood (not recorded which). The rearrangement joins TRBV29-1 to TRBJ1-1, with D hard to call. This receptor was identified in a man aged 40-50 years who had recovered from COVID-19. The CDR3 DNA is TGCAGCGTCGTTCCGGGTCCCGTGGACACTGAAGCTTTCTTT. Its protein is CSVVPGPVDTEAFF.